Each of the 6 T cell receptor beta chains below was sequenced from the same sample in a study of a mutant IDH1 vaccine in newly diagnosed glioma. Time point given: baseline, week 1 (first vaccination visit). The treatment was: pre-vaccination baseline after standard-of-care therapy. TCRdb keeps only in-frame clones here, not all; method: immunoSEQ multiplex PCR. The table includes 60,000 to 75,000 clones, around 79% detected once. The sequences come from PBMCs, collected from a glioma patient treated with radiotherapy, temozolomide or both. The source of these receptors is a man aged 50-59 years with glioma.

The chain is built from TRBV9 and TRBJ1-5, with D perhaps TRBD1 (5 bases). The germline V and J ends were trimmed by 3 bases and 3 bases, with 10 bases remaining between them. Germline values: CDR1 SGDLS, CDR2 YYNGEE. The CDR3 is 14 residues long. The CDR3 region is CASSATAVNQPQHF. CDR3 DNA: TGTGCCAGCAGCGCGACAGCCGTCAATCAGCCCCAGCATTTT. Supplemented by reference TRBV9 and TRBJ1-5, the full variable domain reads DSGVTQTPKHLITATGQRVTLRCSPRSGDLSVYWYQQSLDQGLQFLIQYYNGEERAKGNILERFSAQQFPDLHSELNLSSLELGDSALYFCASSATAVNQPQHFGDGTRLSIL.

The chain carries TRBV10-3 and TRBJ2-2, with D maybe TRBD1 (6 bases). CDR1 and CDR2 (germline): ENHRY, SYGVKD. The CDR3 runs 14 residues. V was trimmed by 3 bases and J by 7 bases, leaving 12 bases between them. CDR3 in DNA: TGTGCCATCAGTGAACGGACAGTGGGCGGGGAGCTGTTTTTT. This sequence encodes CAISERTVGGELFF.

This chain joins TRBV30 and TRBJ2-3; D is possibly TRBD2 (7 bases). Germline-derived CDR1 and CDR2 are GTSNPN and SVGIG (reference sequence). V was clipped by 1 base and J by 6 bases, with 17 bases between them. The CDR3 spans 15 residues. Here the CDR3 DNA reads TGTGCCTGGAGTGGAGGGGGGGAGGGTGGGGATACGCAGTATTTT. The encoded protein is CAWSGGGEGGDTQYF.

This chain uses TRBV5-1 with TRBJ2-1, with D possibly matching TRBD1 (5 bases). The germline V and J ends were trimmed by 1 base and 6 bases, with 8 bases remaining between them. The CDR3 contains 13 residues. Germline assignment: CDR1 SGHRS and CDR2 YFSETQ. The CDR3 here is CASSLQGINEQFF. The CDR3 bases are TGCGCCAGCAGCTTGCAGGGTATCAATGAGCAGTTCTTC.

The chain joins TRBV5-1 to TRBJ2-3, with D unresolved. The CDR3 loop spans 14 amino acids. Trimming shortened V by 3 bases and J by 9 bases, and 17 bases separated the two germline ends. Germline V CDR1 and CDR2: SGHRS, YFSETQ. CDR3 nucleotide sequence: TGCGCCAGCAGCTCCCGGGCCGCCGAAGGGACGCAGTATTTT. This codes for CASSSRAAEGTQYF.

The CDR3 reads CASNSGTNPTDTQYF. The CDR3 nucleotides read TGTGCCAGCAATAGTGGGACAAATCCCACAGATACGCAGTATTTT. This chain uses TRBV27 with TRBJ2-3; possibly TRBD1 for D (6 bases). The germline V and J ends were trimmed by 7 bases and 2 bases, with 16 bases remaining between them. The CDR3 spans 15 residues. From germline, CDR1 is MNHEY and CDR2 SMNVEV (reference sequence).